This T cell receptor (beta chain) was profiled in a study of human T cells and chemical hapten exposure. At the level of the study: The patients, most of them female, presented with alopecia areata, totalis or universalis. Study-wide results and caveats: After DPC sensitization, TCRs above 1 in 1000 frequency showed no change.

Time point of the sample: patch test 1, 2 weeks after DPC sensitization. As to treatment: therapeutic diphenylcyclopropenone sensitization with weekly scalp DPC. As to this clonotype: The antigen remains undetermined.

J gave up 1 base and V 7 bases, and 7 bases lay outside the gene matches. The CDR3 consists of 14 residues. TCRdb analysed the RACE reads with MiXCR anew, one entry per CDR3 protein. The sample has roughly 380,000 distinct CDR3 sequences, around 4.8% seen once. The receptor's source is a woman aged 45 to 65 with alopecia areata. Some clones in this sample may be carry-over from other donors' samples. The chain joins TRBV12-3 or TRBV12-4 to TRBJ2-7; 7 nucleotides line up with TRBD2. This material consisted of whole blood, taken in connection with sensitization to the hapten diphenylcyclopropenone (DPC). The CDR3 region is CASTKRGLSYEQYF. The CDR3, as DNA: TGTGCCAGCACTAAGCGGGGTCTTTCCTACGAGCAGTACTTC.